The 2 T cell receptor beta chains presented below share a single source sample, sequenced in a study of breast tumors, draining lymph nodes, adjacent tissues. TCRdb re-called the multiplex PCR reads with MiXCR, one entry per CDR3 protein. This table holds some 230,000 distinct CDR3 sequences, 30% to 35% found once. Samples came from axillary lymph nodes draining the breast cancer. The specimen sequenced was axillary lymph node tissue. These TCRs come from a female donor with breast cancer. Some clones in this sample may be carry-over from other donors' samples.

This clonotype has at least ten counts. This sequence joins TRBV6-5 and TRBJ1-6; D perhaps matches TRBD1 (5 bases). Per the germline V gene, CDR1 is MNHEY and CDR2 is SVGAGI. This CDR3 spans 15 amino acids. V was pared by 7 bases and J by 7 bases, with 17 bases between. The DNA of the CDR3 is TGTGCCAGCAAATTACAATCGGGGGTCAATTCACCCCTCCACTTT. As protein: CASKLQSGVNSPLHF.

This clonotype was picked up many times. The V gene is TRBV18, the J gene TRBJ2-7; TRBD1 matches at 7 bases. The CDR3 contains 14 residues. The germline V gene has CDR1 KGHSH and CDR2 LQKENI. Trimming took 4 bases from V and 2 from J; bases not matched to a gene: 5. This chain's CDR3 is CASSLGTEPYEQYF. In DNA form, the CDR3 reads TGTGCCAGCTCACTTGGGACAGAACCCTACGAGCAGTACTTC.